A single sample gave rise to the 20 T cell receptor beta chains below, sequenced in a study of shared clonotypes between healthy human individuals. Profiling relied on immunoSEQ multiplex PCR, and the TCRdb table lists in-frame clones only, not all of them. The sample includes over a million clones, approximately 98.5% seen only once; the top ten take around 0.38%. Sequencing used naive CD4+ T cells sorted from blood. The subset is: CD45RA+ positively selected. Receptors were obtained from a man aged 30 to 45 in good health.

This chain uses TRBV6-1 with TRBJ2-7; 8 positions match TRBD2. V shed 7 bases and J 2 bases; nucleotides not matched to a gene: 7. Germline lookup yields CDR1 MNHNS and CDR2 SASEGT. The CDR3 runs to 14 residues. CDR3 in amino acids: CASNQGLAAYEQYF. The CDR3 nucleotides read TGTGCCAGCAATCAAGGACTAGCCGCCTACGAGCAGTACTTC.

This chain uses TRBV7-9 with TRBJ2-7, with 9 bases that match TRBD1. With V trimmed by 5 bases and J by 7 bases, 6 bases remained unmatched. This CDR3 region has 13 residues. Germline V gene sequence: CDR1 SEHNR, CDR2 FQNEAQ (reference sequence). The chain's CDR3 is CASSRGQGSEQYF. For the CDR3, the DNA is TGTGCCAGCAGCCGAGGACAGGGGAGTGAGCAGTACTTC.

The chain combines TRBV28 with TRBJ1-4; 12 positions match TRBD1. V was pared by 4 bases and J by 8 bases, with 11 bases of the junction left unmatched. The germline V gene has CDR1 MDHEN and CDR2 SYDVKM. The CDR3 extends over 17 amino acids. The CDR3, as DNA: TGTGCCAGCAGTTACGTGGGACAGGGGGCGGCGGGAGAAAAACTGTTTTTT. Its protein is CASSYVGQGAAGEKLFF.

A single count supports this clone. As DNA, the CDR3 is TGTGCCAGTAGTGTTCGACAGAGAAATCAGCCCCAGCATTTT. As protein: CASSVRQRNQPQHF. The chain has TRBV19 and TRBJ1-5, with TRBD1 as a possible D gene (5 bases). CDR3 length: 14 residues. Trimming left V 5 bases short and J 4 bases short, with 12 bases between. Germline CDR1 LNHDA, CDR2 SQIVND (reference sequence).

The V gene is TRBV18, the J gene TRBJ2-7; TRBD2 is a possible D gene (5 bases). The germline V gene encodes CDR1 KGHSH and CDR2 LQKENI. Between the trimmed V and J ends, which lost 5 bases and 2 bases, there was a span of 10 bases. The CDR3 contains 13 residues. CDR3 in amino acids: CASSGLRTYEQYF. CDR3 nucleotide sequence: TGTGCCAGCTCAGGACTCCGCACCTACGAGCAGTACTTC.

The chain recombines TRBV6-5 with TRBJ1-3; D is unresolved. Trimming removed 7 bases from V and 1 base from J, with 11 bases in between. CDR1 is MNHEY and CDR2 is SVGAGI in the germline V gene. The length of the CDR3 is 14 residues. CDR3 nucleotide sequence: TGTGCCAGCACGCTTAGTCTATCTGGAAACACCATATATTTT. This translates into CASTLSLSGNTIYF.

V usage is TRBV6-6 and J usage is TRBJ2-5, with D possibly matching TRBD2 (5 bases). The CDR3 is 12 amino acids. The germline CDR1 and CDR2 sequences are MNHNY and SVGAGI (reference sequence). V dropped 8 bases and J dropped 3 bases, with 10 bases sitting between them. The CDR3 spells CASRTDEETQYF. DNA for the CDR3: TGTGCCAGCCGGACTGATGAAGAGACCCAGTACTTC.

This clone has just one count. The rearrangement joins TRBV5-5 to TRBJ2-5, with D uncertain. The germline gives CDR1 SGHKS, CDR2 YYEKEE (reference sequence). Between the trimmed V and J ends, which lost 6 bases and 0 bases, there was a span of 21 bases. This CDR3 region has 17 residues. CDR3 DNA: TGTGCCAGCACATCCGCCGTAAGTGTCAAGTACCAAGAGACCCAGTACTTC. Translated: CASTSAVSVKYQETQYF.

This clone was observed once. The V and J genes are TRBV6-6 and TRBJ2-1; 9 bases line up with TRBD1. With 0 bases clipped from V and 12 bases from J, the junction kept 9 bases outside the gene matches. Germline CDR1 and CDR2: MNHNY and SVGAGI (reference sequence). CDR3 length: 15 amino acids. The CDR3 bases are TGTGCCAGCAGTTACTCTTTGGGACAGGGATTGTGGCAGTTCTTC. It codes for CASSYSLGQGLWQFF.

The V and J genes are TRBV2 and TRBJ2-1, with 9 nucleotides matching TRBD2. CDR1 and CDR2 (germline): SNHLY, FYNNEI. The trim removed 4 bases at V and 10 bases at J, leaving 8 bases unmatched. The CDR3 loop spans 14 amino acids. CDR3 bases: TGTGCCAGCAGTGCTAGCGGGATATCCGGAGAGCAGTTCTTC. Translated, it gives CASSASGISGEQFF.

The chain links TRBV19 to TRBJ2-3, with D perhaps matching TRBD1 or TRBD2 (5 bases each). The length of the CDR3 is 13 residues. Germline V lookup: CDR1 LNHDA, CDR2 SQIVND (reference sequence). Trimming left V 4 bases short and J 2 bases short, with 7 bases between. The CDR3 region is CASSRDDTDTQYF. DNA of the CDR3: TGTGCCAGTAGTAGGGACGACACAGATACGCAGTATTTT. Combining the CDR3 with reference TRBV19 and TRBJ2-3 gives the whole variable domain DGGITQSPKYLFRKEGQNVTLSCEQNLNHDAMYWYRQDPGQGLRLIYYSQIVNDFQKGDIAEGYSVSREKKESFPLTVTSAQKNPTAFYLCASSRDDTDTQYFGPGTRLTVL.

The V gene is TRBV5-1, the J gene TRBJ1-4; D gene ambiguous. The CDR3 loop spans 16 amino acids. The V and J ends lost 4 bases and 5 bases respectively, with 18 bases between them. Germline CDR1 is SGHRS and CDR2 is YFSETQ. Written as DNA, the CDR3 is TGCGCCAGCAGCACCTTACAGTCCTCGGGGAATGAAAAACTGTTTTTT. Amino acids: CASSTLQSSGNEKLFF.

The DNA for the CDR3 is TGTGCCAGCAGCCCTCCGGACAGGCGGCGTATGGGGGAAAAACTGTTTTTT. The encoded protein is CASSPPDRRRMGEKLFF. The chain joins TRBV7-9 to TRBJ1-4, with 7 bases matching TRBD1. V gave up 5 bases and J gave up 8 bases; unmatched junction bases: 17. CDR1 is SEHNR and CDR2 is FQNEAQ in the germline V gene (reference sequence). The CDR3 has 17 residues.

This rearrangement joins TRBV7-9 to TRBJ2-2; 10 nucleotides line up with TRBD1. CDR1 and CDR2 from the germline V gene are SEHNR and FQNEAQ (reference sequence). This CDR3 spans 17 amino acids. With V trimmed by 4 bases and J by 4 bases, 9 bases remained unmatched. DNA of the CDR3: TGTGCCAGCAGCTCGGAGACAGGGGGCGGTGGCACCGGGGAGCTGTTTTTT. Protein sequence: CASSSETGGGGTGELFF.

This sequence joins TRBV28 and TRBJ2-1; 14 nucleotides line up with TRBD2. Germline trimming cut 6 bases from V and 2 bases from J; bases unmatched to any gene: 9. CDR1 is MDHEN and CDR2 is SYDVKM in the germline V gene. This CDR3 spans 18 amino acids. CDR3 region: CASRSGTSGSGTYNEQFF. For the CDR3, the DNA is TGTGCCAGCAGGTCCGGGACTAGCGGGAGTGGAACCTACAATGAGCAGTTCTTC.

The chain links TRBV2 to TRBJ1-1, with a possible D match to TRBD1 (6 bases). V gave up 0 bases and J gave up 0 bases, with 11 bases separating them. The germline V gene has CDR1 SNHLY and CDR2 FYNNEI. The CDR3 loop spans 16 amino acids. CDR3 bases: TGTGCCAGCAGTGAAGCGCTAGGGGGGATGAACACTGAAGCTTTCTTT. Its translation: CASSEALGGMNTEAFF.

This chain connects TRBV6-5 to TRBJ2-7; no reliable D call. The CDR3 spans 14 residues. The V gene lost 4 bases and the J gene lost 4 bases, with 14 bases spanning the gap. Per germline, CDR1 MNHEY and CDR2 SVGAGI. CDR3 in amino acids: CASSFASYVYEQYF. In DNA form, the CDR3 reads TGTGCCAGCAGTTTCGCCTCGTACGTGTACGAGCAGTACTTC.

The chain has TRBV2 and TRBJ2-2; D is undetermined. Trimming stripped 4 bases from V and 1 base from J, with 7 bases between. The CDR3 consists of 14 residues. Germline assignment: CDR1 SNHLY and CDR2 FYNNEI. CDR3 sequence reads: CASSAGRNTGELFF. The DNA of the CDR3 is TGTGCCAGCAGTGCAGGAAGGAACACCGGGGAGCTGTTTTTT.

J is TRBJ2-3 and V is TRBV5-5; 8 bases are shared with TRBD1. From germline, CDR1 is SGHKS and CDR2 YYEKEE (reference sequence). The V segment lost 4 bases and the J segment 7 bases; nucleotides outside the gene matches: 11. CDR3 length: 15 amino acids. The CDR3 reads CASSIGQGQGNTQYF. As DNA, the CDR3 is TGTGCCAGCAGCATTGGACAGGGCCAGGGCAATACGCAGTATTTT.

The CDR3 loop is CASSYGTGKTGELFF. For the CDR3, the DNA is TGTGCCAGCAGCTACGGGACAGGGAAGACCGGGGAGCTGTTTTTT. J is TRBJ2-2 and V is TRBV27; 9 nucleotides align to TRBD1. CDR1 and CDR2 (germline): MNHEY, SMNVEV (reference sequence). The CDR3 has 15 residues. V lost 6 bases to trimming and J lost 5 bases; unmatched junction nucleotides: 7.